The clone carrying this TCR beta chain was observed a handful of times. The data were taken from a study of blood T cell repertoires in COVID-19. V lost 7 bases to trimming and J lost 1 base; unmatched junction nucleotides: 7. CDR1 and CDR2 from the germline V gene are WNHNN and SYGVQD (reference sequence). The CDR3 has 15 residues. Measured with immunoSEQ multiplex PCR; TCRdb has only the in-frame clones, and not every one. Of 150,000 or so clones in the sample, around 83% were seen once. Sample: peripheral blood. The TCR sequence derives from a woman aged 55-75 years with COVID-19, enrolled during active disease. The gene calls are TRBV10-1 and TRBJ2-3; 8 nucleotides match TRBD1. Written as DNA, the CDR3 is TGCGCCAGCACCACCGGGACAGGAGGCACAGATACGCAGTATTTT. Its translation is CASTTGTGGTDTQYF.